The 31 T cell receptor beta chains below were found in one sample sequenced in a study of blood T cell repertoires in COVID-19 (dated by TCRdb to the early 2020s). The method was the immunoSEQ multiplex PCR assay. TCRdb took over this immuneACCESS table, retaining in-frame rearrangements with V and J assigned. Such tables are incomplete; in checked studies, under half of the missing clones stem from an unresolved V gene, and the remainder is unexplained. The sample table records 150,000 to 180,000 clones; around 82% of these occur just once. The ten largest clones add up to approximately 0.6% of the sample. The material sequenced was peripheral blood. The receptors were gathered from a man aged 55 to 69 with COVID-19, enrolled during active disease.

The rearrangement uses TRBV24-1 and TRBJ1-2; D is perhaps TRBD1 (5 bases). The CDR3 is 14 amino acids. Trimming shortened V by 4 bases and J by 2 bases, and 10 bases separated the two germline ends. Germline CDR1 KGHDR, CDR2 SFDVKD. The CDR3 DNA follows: TGTGCCACCAGTGAGCCGACAGAAAACTATGGCTACACCTTC. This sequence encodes CATSEPTENYGYTF.

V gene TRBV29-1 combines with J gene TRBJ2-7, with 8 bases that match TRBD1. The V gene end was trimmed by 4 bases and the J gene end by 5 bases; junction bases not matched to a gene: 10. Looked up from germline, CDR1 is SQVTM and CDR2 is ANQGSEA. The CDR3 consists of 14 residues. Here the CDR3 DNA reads TGCAGCGTTGGAGGGACAGGCGGAAGCAACGAGCAGTACTTC. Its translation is CSVGGTGGSNEQYF.

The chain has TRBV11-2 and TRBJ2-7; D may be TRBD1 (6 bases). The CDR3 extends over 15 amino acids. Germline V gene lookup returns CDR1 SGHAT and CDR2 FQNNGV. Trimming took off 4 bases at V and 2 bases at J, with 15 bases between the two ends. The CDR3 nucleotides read TGTGCCAGCAGCTCCCCCGGGACAAAACCCTACGAGCAGTACTTC. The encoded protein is CASSSPGTKPYEQYF.

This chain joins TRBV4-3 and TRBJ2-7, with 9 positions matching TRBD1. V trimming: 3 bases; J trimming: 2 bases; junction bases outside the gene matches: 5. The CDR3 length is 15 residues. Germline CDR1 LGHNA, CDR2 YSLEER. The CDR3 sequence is CASSHSGTGPYEQYF. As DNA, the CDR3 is TGCGCCAGCAGCCACTCCGGGACAGGGCCCTACGAGCAGTACTTC.

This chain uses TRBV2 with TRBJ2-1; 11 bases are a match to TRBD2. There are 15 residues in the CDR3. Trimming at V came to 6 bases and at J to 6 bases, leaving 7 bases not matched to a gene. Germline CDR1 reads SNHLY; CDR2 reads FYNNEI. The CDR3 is CASRVAGGPVNEQFF. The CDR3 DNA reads TGTGCCAGCAGGGTAGCGGGGGGGCCTGTCAATGAGCAGTTCTTC. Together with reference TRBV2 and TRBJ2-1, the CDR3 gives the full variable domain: EPEVTQTPSHQVTQMGQEVILRCVPISNHLYFYWYRQILGQKVEFLVSFYNNEISEKSEIFDDQFSVERPDGSNFTLKIRSTKLEDSAMYFCASRVAGGPVNEQFFGPGTRLTVL.

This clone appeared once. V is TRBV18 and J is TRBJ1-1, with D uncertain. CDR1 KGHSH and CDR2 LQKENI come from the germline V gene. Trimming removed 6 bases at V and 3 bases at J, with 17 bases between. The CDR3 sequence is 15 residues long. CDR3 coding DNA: TGTGCCAGCTCCCCTACGAACAGTCCGGACACTGAAGCTTTCTTT. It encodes CASSPTNSPDTEAFF.

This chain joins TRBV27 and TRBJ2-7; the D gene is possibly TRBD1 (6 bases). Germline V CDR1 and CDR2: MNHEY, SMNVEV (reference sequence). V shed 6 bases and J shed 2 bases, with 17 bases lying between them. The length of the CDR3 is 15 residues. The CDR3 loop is CASRGHDRPTYEQYF. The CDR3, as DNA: TGTGCCAGCAGGGGACACGACAGACCCACCTACGAGCAGTACTTC.

The DNA for the CDR3 is TGTGCCAGCAGCCTCAGCGGGAGATTGGTCGAGCAGTACTTC. As protein: CASSLSGRLVEQYF. This sequence joins TRBV7-6 and TRBJ2-7; 8 bases map to TRBD2. J lost 6 bases, V lost 5 bases, and 9 bases had no gene match. CDR1 SGHVS and CDR2 FNYEAQ come from the germline V gene. The CDR3 extends over 14 amino acids.

DNA for the CDR3: TGTGCCAGCTCACCACCTCCCGAGACAAAATATGGCTACACCTTC. Amino acids: CASSPPPETKYGYTF. The genes are TRBV18 and TRBJ1-2; D unclear. The germline gives CDR1 KGHSH, CDR2 LQKENI. CDR3 size: 15 residues. Trimming shortened V by 0 bases and J by 5 bases, and 13 bases separated the two germline ends.

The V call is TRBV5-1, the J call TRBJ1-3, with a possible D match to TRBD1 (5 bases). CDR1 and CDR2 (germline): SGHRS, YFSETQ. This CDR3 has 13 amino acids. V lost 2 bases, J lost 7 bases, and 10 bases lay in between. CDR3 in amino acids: CASSFDSGNTIYF. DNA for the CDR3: TGCGCCAGCAGCTTTGACAGCGGGAACACCATATATTTT.

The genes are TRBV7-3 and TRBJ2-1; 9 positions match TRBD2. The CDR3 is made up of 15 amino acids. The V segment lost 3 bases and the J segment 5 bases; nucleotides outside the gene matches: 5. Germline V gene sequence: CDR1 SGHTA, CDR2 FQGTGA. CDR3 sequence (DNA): TGTGCCAGCAGCTTGGCGGGAGGGGTCAACAATGAGCAGTTCTTC. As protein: CASSLAGGVNNEQFF.

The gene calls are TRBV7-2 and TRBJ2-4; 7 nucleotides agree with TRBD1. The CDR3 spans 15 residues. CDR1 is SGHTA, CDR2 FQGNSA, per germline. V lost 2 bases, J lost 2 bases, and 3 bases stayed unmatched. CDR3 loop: CASSLQQGSKNIQYF. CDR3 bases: TGTGCCAGCAGCTTACAACAGGGGTCCAAAAACATTCAGTACTTC.

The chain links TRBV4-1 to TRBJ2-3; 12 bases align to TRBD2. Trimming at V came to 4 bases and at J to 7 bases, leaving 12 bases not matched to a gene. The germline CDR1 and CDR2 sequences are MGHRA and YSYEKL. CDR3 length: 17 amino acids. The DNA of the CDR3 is TGCGCCAGCAGCCCAGGACCTAGCGGGGGGGCTTTGTATACGCAGTATTTT. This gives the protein CASSPGPSGGALYTQYF.

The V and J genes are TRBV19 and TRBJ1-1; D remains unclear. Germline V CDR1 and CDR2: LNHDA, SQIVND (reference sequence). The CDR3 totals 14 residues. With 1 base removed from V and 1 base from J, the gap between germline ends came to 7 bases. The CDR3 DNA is TGTGCCAGTAGTATAGGTGGGAGGAACACTGAAGCTTTCTTT. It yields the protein CASSIGGRNTEAFF.

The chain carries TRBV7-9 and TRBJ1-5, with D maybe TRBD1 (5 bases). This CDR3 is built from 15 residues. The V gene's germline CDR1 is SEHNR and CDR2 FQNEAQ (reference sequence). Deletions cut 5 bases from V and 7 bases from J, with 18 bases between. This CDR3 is CASSPQGGLDQPQHF. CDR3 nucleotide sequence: TGTGCCAGCAGCCCCCAGGGAGGTCTCGACCAGCCCCAGCATTTT.

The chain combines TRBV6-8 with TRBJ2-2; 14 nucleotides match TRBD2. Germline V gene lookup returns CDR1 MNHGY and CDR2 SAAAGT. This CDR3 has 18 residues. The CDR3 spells CDSVRTSGRTENTGELFF. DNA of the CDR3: TGTGACTCAGTCCGGACTAGCGGGAGGACCGAGAACACCGGGGAGCTGTTTTTT.

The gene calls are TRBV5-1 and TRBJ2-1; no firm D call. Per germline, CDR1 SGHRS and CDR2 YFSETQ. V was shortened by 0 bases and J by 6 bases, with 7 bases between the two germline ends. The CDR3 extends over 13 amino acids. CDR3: CASSLGRGNEQFF. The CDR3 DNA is TGCGCCAGCAGCTTGGGACGAGGCAATGAGCAGTTCTTC.

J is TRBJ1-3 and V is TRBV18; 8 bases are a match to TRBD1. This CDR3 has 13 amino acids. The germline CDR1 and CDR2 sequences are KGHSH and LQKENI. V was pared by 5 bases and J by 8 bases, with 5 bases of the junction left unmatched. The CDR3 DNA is TGTGCCAGCTCAGTAACAGGGGGACACACCATATATTTT. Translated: CASSVTGGHTIYF.

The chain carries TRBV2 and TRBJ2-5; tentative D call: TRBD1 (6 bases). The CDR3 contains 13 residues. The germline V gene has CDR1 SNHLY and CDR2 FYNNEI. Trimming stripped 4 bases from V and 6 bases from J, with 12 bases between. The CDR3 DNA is TGTGCCAGCAGTGGGAATTGGGGGCAGACCCAGTACTTC. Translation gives CASSGNWGQTQYF. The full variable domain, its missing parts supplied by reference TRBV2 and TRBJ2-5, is EPEVTQTPSHQVTQMGQEVILRCVPISNHLYFYWYRQILGQKVEFLVSFYNNEISEKSEIFDDQFSVERPDGSNFTLKIRSTKLEDSAMYFCASSGNWGQTQYFGPGTRLLVL.

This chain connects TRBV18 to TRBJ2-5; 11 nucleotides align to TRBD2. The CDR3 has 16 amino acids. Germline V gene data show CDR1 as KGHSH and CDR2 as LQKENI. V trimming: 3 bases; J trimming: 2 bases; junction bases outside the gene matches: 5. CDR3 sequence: CASSPPSGGSQETQYF. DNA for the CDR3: TGTGCCAGCTCACCCCCTAGCGGGGGGTCACAAGAGACCCAGTACTTC.

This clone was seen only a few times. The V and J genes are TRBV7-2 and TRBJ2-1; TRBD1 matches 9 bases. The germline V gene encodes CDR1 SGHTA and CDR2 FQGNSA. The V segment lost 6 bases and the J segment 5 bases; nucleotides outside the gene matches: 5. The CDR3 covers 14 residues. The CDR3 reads CASRGQGFNNEQFF. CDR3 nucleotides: TGTGCCAGCAGGGGACAGGGTTTTAACAATGAGCAGTTCTTC.

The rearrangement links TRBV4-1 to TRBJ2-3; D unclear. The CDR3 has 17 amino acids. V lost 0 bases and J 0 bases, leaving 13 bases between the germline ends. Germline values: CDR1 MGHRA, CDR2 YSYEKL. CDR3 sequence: CASSQESQVYSTDTQYF. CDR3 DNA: TGCGCCAGCAGCCAAGAAAGCCAGGTCTATAGCACAGATACGCAGTATTTT.

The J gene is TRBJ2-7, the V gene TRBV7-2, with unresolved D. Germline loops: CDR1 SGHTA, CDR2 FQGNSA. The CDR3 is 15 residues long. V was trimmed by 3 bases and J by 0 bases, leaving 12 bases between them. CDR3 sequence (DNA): TGTGCCAGCAGCTTTTACGCGGCAAACTCCTACGAGCAGTACTTC. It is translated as CASSFYAANSYEQYF.

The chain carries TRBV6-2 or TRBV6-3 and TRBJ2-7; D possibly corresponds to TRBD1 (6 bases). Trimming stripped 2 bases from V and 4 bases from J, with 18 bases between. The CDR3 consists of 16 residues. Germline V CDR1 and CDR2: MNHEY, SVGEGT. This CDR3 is CASSYPQTGYGYEQYF. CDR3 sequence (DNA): TGTGCCAGCAGTTACCCTCAGACAGGCTATGGTTACGAGCAGTACTTC.

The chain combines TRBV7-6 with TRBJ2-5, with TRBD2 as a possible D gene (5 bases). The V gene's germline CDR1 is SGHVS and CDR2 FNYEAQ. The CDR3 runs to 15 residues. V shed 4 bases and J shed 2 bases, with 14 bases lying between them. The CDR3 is CASSSNGLAQETQYF. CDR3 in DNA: TGTGCCAGCAGCTCAAATGGTCTAGCTCAAGAGACCCAGTACTTC.

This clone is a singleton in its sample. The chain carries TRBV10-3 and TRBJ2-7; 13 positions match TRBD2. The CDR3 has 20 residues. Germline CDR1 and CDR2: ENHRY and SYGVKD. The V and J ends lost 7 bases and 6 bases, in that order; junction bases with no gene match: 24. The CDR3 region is CAITPGTMTSGGPVFSEQYF. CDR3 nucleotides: TGTGCCATCACCCCAGGAACCATGACTAGCGGGGGGCCTGTCTTTTCCGAGCAGTACTTC.

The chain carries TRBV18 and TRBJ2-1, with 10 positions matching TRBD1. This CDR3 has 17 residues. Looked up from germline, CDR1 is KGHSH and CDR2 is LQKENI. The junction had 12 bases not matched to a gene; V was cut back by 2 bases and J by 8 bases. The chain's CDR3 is CASSPETGTGDAYEQFF. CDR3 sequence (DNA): TGTGCCAGCTCACCAGAGACCGGGACAGGGGATGCGTATGAGCAGTTCTTC.

The CDR3 DNA is TGTGCCAGCAGCCGACGTTGGACGACAGGGAACCTTGATGCCAAAAACATTCAGTACTTC. Protein sequence: CASSRRWTTGNLDAKNIQYF. The chain employs TRBV6-6 and TRBJ2-4, with 7 positions matching TRBD1. V gave up 6 bases and J gave up 1 base; unmatched junction bases: 21. CDR3 size: 20 residues. The germline V gene encodes CDR1 MNHNY and CDR2 SVGAGI (reference sequence).

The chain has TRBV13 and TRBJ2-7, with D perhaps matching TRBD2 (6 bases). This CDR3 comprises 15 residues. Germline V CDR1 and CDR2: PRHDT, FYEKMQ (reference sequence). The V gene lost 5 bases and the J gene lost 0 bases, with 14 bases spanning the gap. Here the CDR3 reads CASSPGVTSSYEQYF. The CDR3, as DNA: TGTGCCAGCAGCCCTGGAGTGACTAGCTCCTACGAGCAGTACTTC.

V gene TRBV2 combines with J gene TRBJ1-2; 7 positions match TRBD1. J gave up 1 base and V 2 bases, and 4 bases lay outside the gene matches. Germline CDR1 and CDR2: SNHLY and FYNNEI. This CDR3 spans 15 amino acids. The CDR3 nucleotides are TGTGCCAGCAGTGAACGGGCAGGGGGTAACTATGGCTACACCTTC. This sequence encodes CASSERAGGNYGYTF.

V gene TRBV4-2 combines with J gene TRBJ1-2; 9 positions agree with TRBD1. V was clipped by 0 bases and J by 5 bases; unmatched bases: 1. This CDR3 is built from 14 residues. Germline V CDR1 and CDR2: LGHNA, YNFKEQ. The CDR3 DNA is TGTGCCAGCAGCCAAGATGGACAGGGGTATGGCTACACCTTC. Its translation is CASSQDGQGYGYTF.